Presented here are 31 T cell receptor beta chains from one specimen sequenced in a study of metastatic and nonmetastatic thyroid tumors. Treatment of any kind had been given to no patient before thyroid surgery. TCRdb ran MiXCR on the PCR reads. The table has 15,000 or so clones, 23% seen once; the top ten hold around 12%. The sample comprised tumor tissue. These receptors all come from a female donor with papillary thyroid cancer or a benign thyroid nodule (not recorded which). Some clones in this sample may be carry-over from other donors' samples.

J is TRBJ2-7 and V is TRBV20-1, with D perhaps TRBD2 (5 bases). V shed 0 bases and J shed 2 bases, with 14 bases lying between them. The CDR3 has 15 residues. Looked up from germline, CDR1 is DFQATT and CDR2 is SNEGSKA (reference sequence). CDR3 bases: TGCAGTGCTAGAGATGGGAACGGGAAGACCTACGAGCAGTACTTC. Its protein product is CSARDGNGKTYEQYF.

The CDR3, as DNA: TGTGCCAGCAGTCAGGGGTGGCTCTACGAGCAGTACTTC. This gives the protein CASSQGWLYEQYF. The chain couples TRBV12-3 or TRBV12-4 to TRBJ2-7, with D tentatively TRBD1 (6 bases). CDR3 length: 13 amino acids. Trimming pared 5 bases from V and 3 bases from J, leaving 11 bases between.

This clone showed up just a few times. The rearrangement joins TRBV6-4 to TRBJ2-5, with TRBD2 matching 7 bases. The CDR3 spans 15 residues. Germline CDR1 is MRHNA and CDR2 is SNTAGT. With 5 bases clipped from V and 5 bases from J, the junction kept 11 bases outside the gene matches. In DNA, the CDR3 is TGTGCCAGCAGTCCATCAGGACTAGGTGGCGAGACCCAGTACTTC. Translation: CASSPSGLGGETQYF.

This clone appeared once. The chain carries TRBV5-1 and TRBJ1-5, with 12 bases lining up with TRBD1. This CDR3 region has 16 residues. The germline CDR1 and CDR2 sequences are SGHRS and YFSETQ. The V and J ends lost 0 bases and 11 bases, in that order; junction bases with no gene match: 9. CDR3 region: CASSLEPGQGATAQHF. Written as DNA, the CDR3 is TGCGCCAGCAGCTTGGAGCCGGGACAGGGGGCTACGGCCCAGCATTTT.

This clone is medium-sized. The chain carries TRBV30 and TRBJ1-4; D unclear. This CDR3 comprises 15 residues. The ends were cut back, 3 bases at V and 3 bases at J, with 14 bases in the middle. CDR1 and CDR2 from the germline V gene are GTSNPN and SVGIG (reference sequence). As DNA, the CDR3 is TGTGCCTGGAGACCCGAAGGGCGGGCTAATGAAAAACTGTTTTTT. Its protein product is CAWRPEGRANEKLFF.

This clone counts as medium-sized. The chain is built from TRBV11-2 and TRBJ1-2; D is ambiguous. CDR3 size: 15 residues. Deletions cut 0 bases from V and 0 bases from J, with 8 bases between. Germline V gene lookup returns CDR1 SGHAT and CDR2 FQNNGV. CDR3 coding DNA: TGTGCCAGCAGCTTAGATCCCGGGGCTAACTATGGCTACACCTTC. Residues: CASSLDPGANYGYTF.

V is TRBV30 and J is TRBJ1-3; possible D gene TRBD1, 6 bases. CDR1 GTSNPN and CDR2 SVGIG come from the germline V gene (reference sequence). This CDR3 is 15 amino acids long. Trimming left V 1 base short and J 2 bases short, with 12 bases between. The CDR3, as DNA: TGTGCCTGGAGTGGGGGAGGGGGAACTGGAAACACCATATATTTT. Translation gives CAWSGGGGTGNTIYF.

V gene TRBV6-1 combines with J gene TRBJ2-7; D is tentatively TRBD1 or TRBD2 (6 bases each). Deletions cut 6 bases from V and 4 bases from J, with 10 bases between. The CDR3 is 12 residues long. Germline V gene sequence: CDR1 MNHNS, CDR2 SASEGT. CDR3 sequence reads: CASRGGRYEQYF. The CDR3 DNA follows: TGTGCCAGCAGGGGGGGCAGGTACGAGCAGTACTTC.

This clone was observed a handful of times. This rearrangement joins TRBV19 to TRBJ2-3, with D uncertain. V was shortened by 9 bases and J by 6 bases, with 10 bases between the two germline ends. The CDR3 length is 11 residues. The germline V gene has CDR1 LNHDA and CDR2 SQIVND (reference sequence). DNA for the CDR3: TGTGCCAGCACGGGTCGGGATACGCAGTATTTT. Its protein is CASTGRDTQYF.

The chain links TRBV5-1 to TRBJ2-1; 7 positions match TRBD1. CDR1 SGHRS and CDR2 YFSETQ come from the germline V gene. The CDR3 totals 14 residues. V dropped 6 bases and J dropped 2; count of bases not matched to a gene: 5. The CDR3 here is CASKTGPTYNEQFF. CDR3 coding DNA: TGCGCCAGCAAGACAGGGCCTACCTACAATGAGCAGTTCTTC. Based on the CDR3 plus reference TRBV5-1 and TRBJ2-1, the full variable domain is KAGVTQTPRYLIKTRGQQVTLSCSPISGHRSVSWYQQTPGQGLQFLFEYFSETQRNKGNFPGRFSGRQFSNSRSEMNVSTLELGDSALYLCASKTGPTYNEQFFGPGTRLTVL.

This clone was seen repeatedly, ten times or more. The chain recombines TRBV18 with TRBJ2-1; 9 bases align to TRBD1. Per germline, CDR1 KGHSH and CDR2 LQKENI. Losses at the gene ends were 3 bases for V and 5 bases for J; bases not matched to a gene: 5. This CDR3 is 15 amino acids long. The CDR3 spells CASSPRTGDHNEQFF. The CDR3 DNA reads as TGTGCCAGCTCACCGAGGACAGGGGACCACAATGAGCAGTTCTTC.

This clone was recorded once. The gene calls are TRBV30 and TRBJ1-2; TRBD1 might be the D (5 bases). Germline CDR1 GTSNPN, CDR2 SVGIG (reference sequence). This CDR3 is 13 amino acids long. Trimming shortened V by 6 bases and J by 4 bases, and 15 bases separated the two germline ends. The CDR3 DNA reads TGTGCCTGTTATATTCGGGGGTCCTATGGCTACACCTTC. Translated, it gives CACYIRGSYGYTF.

This clone has at least ten counts. The genes are TRBV3-1 and TRBJ2-5, with unresolved D. This CDR3 spans 12 amino acids. Trimming left V 3 bases short and J 5 bases short, with 7 bases between. CDR1 is LGHDT, CDR2 YNNKEL, per germline (reference sequence). CDR3 nucleotides: TGTGCCAGCAGCCACCTCGGGGAGACCCAGTACTTC. It codes for CASSHLGETQYF.

In its sample, this clone is medium-sized. J is TRBJ2-7 and V is TRBV4-1; 10 nucleotides agree with TRBD1. V shed 0 bases, J shed 2 bases, and the junction held 4 bases outside the gene matches. CDR1 is MGHRA and CDR2 is YSYEKL in the germline V gene. CDR3 length: 16 residues. Here the CDR3 DNA reads TGCGCCAGCAGCCAAGATTCGGGGACAGGGGCCTACGAGCAGTACTTC. It codes for CASSQDSGTGAYEQYF.

Ten or more counts support this clone. This chain uses TRBV3-1 with TRBJ1-2, with D unresolved. There are 17 residues in the CDR3. The germline V and J ends were trimmed by 2 bases and 2 bases, with 18 bases remaining between them. CDR1 and CDR2 from the germline V gene are LGHDT and YNNKEL (reference sequence). The CDR3 coding sequence is TGTGCCAGCAGCCAATCTATTGGACTCATTCTAAACTATGGCTACACCTTC. Residues: CASSQSIGLILNYGYTF.

This clone was detected ten times or more. J is TRBJ2-7 and V is TRBV28, with D maybe TRBD1 (5 bases). CDR1 is MDHEN, CDR2 SYDVKM, per germline. V was cut by 3 bases and J by 0 bases, with 9 bases left in between. The CDR3 covers 14 residues. CDR3 sequence (DNA): TGTGCCAGCAGTTTTCAGGGTAGCTCCTACGAGCAGTACTTC. It encodes CASSFQGSSYEQYF.

The chain recombines TRBV11-2 with TRBJ2-5, with 8 bases fitting TRBD1. This CDR3 region has 18 residues. Germline V lookup: CDR1 SGHAT, CDR2 FQNNGV. V shed 1 base, J shed 1 base, and the junction held 11 bases outside the gene matches. The CDR3 protein is CASSLGDPGQAIQETQYF. Written as DNA, the CDR3 is TGTGCCAGCAGCTTAGGCGATCCGGGACAGGCCATCCAAGAGACCCAGTACTTC.

This clone was seen at least ten times. The gene calls are TRBV24-1 and TRBJ2-1; D is possibly TRBD1 (6 bases). Trimming removed 4 bases at V and 1 base at J, with 13 bases between. The germline gives CDR1 KGHDR, CDR2 SFDVKD. This CDR3 is built from 16 residues. DNA of the CDR3: TGTGCCACCAGTGACTTCAACCAGGGGTCCTACAATGAGCAGTTCTTC. This translates into CATSDFNQGSYNEQFF.

For this clone: Germline is not matched at one junction end, which may reflect a read error. This chain links TRBV20-1 with TRBJ2-3, with 7 bases fitting TRBD2. The V gene's germline CDR1 is DFQATT and CDR2 SNEGSKA (reference sequence). The CDR3 is made up of 17 amino acids. CDR3 nucleotides: TGCAGTGCTAGAGATTTTGAGGCTAGCGGAAGCACAGATACGCATTATTTT. Its protein product is CSARDFEASGSTDTHYF.

This sequence joins TRBV19 and TRBJ2-7; the match to TRBD2 covers 8 bases. V lost 5 bases and J lost 3; bases outside the gene matches: 9. Germline CDR1 is LNHDA and CDR2 is SQIVND (reference sequence). The CDR3 extends over 15 amino acids. CDR3 DNA: TGTGCCAGTAGTCTACCGGGACTAGGCGTCTACGAGCAGTACTTC. Its protein is CASSLPGLGVYEQYF.

The sample holds many counts of this clone. This sequence joins TRBV11-2 and TRBJ2-1; D possibly matches TRBD1 or TRBD2 (6 bases each). V gave up 7 bases and J gave up 8 bases, with 18 bases separating them. The V gene's germline CDR1 is SGHAT and CDR2 FQNNGV. This CDR3 spans 14 amino acids. CDR3 nucleotide sequence: TGTGCCAGCACCCTTAACTGGGGGGCCGATGAGCAGTTCTTC. Translating it yields CASTLNWGADEQFF. Full variable domain (rest looked up from reference TRBV11-2 and TRBJ2-1): EAGVAQSPRYKIIEKRQSVAFWCNPISGHATLYWYQQILGQGPKLLIQFQNNGVVDDSQLPKDRFSAERLKGVDSTLKIQPAKLEDSAVYLCASTLNWGADEQFFGPGTRLTVL.

The chain couples TRBV5-1 to TRBJ2-6, with 9 bases that match TRBD1. Germline V gene data show CDR1 as SGHRS and CDR2 as YFSETQ. The V and J ends lost 4 bases and 0 bases, in that order; junction bases with no gene match: 5. CDR3 length: 17 amino acids. The CDR3 DNA reads as TGCGCCAGCAGCCCCACGACAGGGGGCTCTGGGGCCAACGTCCTGACTTTC. Amino acid sequence: CASSPTTGGSGANVLTF. Using reference TRBV5-1 and TRBJ2-6 for the parts outside the CDR3, the full variable domain is KAGVTQTPRYLIKTRGQQVTLSCSPISGHRSVSWYQQTPGQGLQFLFEYFSETQRNKGNFPGRFSGRQFSNSRSEMNVSTLELGDSALYLCASSPTTGGSGANVLTFGAGSRLTVL.

This clone is medium-sized in the sample. The rearrangement links TRBV6-5 to TRBJ2-7; no firm D call. Germline V gene data show CDR1 as MNHEY and CDR2 as SVGAGI. V lost 2 bases and J lost 2, with 7 bases in between. The CDR3 loop spans 13 amino acids. The CDR3 DNA reads TGTGCCAGCAGTTACGCCACGGCCTACGAGCAGTACTTC. Translated, it gives CASSYATAYEQYF.

This clone was picked up a small number of times. The junction departs from germline at one end; a sequencing error may be responsible. The rearrangement uses TRBV6-1 and TRBJ2-7; no definite D call. The length of the CDR3 is 14 residues. Germline CDR1 and CDR2: MNHNS and SASEGT. CDR3 nucleotide sequence: TGTGCCAGCAGTCCCGGATGGATCTCCTGCGAGCAGTACTTC. Translated: CASSPGWISCEQYF.

This clone has ten or more counts. The chain recombines TRBV18 with TRBJ1-5; TRBD1 might be the D (5 bases). The germline V gene encodes CDR1 KGHSH and CDR2 LQKENI. Trimming removed 0 bases at V and 2 bases at J, with 20 bases between. The CDR3 is made up of 19 amino acids. DNA for the CDR3: TGTGCCAGCTCACCACCGGGTAGGACACTAAACGGGGGCAATCAGCCCCAGCATTTT. Its protein is CASSPPGRTLNGGNQPQHF.

V is TRBV11-1 and J is TRBJ2-6; D unresolved. The CDR3 has 17 amino acids. The V end was cut by 1 base, the J end by 0 bases, with 10 bases between. Germline V gene lookup returns CDR1 SGHAT and CDR2 FQDESV (reference sequence). CDR3 amino acids: CASSLGSWISGANVLTF. The CDR3 DNA reads TGTGCCAGCAGCTTAGGTTCGTGGATCTCTGGGGCCAACGTCCTGACTTTC.

This clone was observed at least ten times. The V gene is TRBV11-2, the J gene TRBJ2-2; 10 nucleotides line up with TRBD2. Germline assignment: CDR1 SGHAT and CDR2 FQNNGV. V was clipped by 6 bases and J by 3 bases; unmatched bases: 4. The CDR3 contains 15 residues. The CDR3 nucleotides are TGTGCCAGCAGTATAGCGGGGGGTGACACCGGGGAGCTGTTTTTT. Translation: CASSIAGGDTGELFF.

This clone ranks as medium-sized. The gene calls are TRBV28 and TRBJ2-2; 10 bases line up with TRBD2. Germline V gene sequence: CDR1 MDHEN, CDR2 SYDVKM. The CDR3 is made up of 17 amino acids. The ends lost 4 bases at V and 0 bases at J; junction bases unmatched: 5. The CDR3, as DNA: TGTGCCAGCAGTTCATTCGGACTAGCGGCGAACACCGGGGAGCTGTTTTTT. Protein product: CASSSFGLAANTGELFF.

The J gene is TRBJ2-7, the V gene TRBV6-5; D is possibly TRBD1 (5 bases). CDR3 length equals 16 residues. V lost 0 bases, J lost 6 bases, and 18 bases lay in between. In germline, CDR1 is MNHEY, CDR2 SVGAGI. CDR3 region: CASSYSDTSRRSEQYF. The DNA for the CDR3 is TGTGCCAGCAGTTACTCGGACACTTCTCGACGGTCCGAGCAGTACTTC.

The chain recombines TRBV20-1 with TRBJ2-7; 10 bases map to TRBD2. CDR1 and CDR2 from the germline V gene are DFQATT and SNEGSKA (reference sequence). The CDR3 extends over 13 amino acids. V was pared by 7 bases and J by 2 bases, with 5 bases of the junction left unmatched. The CDR3 sequence is CSVTGTSAYEQYF. The CDR3 coding sequence is TGCAGTGTCACCGGGACTAGCGCCTACGAGCAGTACTTC.

In its sample, this clone was seen a few times. The junction does not match germline at one end; this may be a read error. The V and J genes are TRBV10-2 and TRBJ1-1, with D unclear. Looked up from germline, CDR1 is WSHSY and CDR2 is SAAADI. This CDR3 comprises 14 residues. The CDR3 spells CASSETGSATEALF. The CDR3, as DNA: TGCGCCAGCAGTGAAACGGGGTCGGCCACTGAAGCTTTATTT.